A selection of T cell receptor beta chains follows, all from one sample in a study of T cell responses to AZD1222 COVID-19 vaccine. The table came from immunoSEQ multiplex PCR; TCRdb's copy has only in-frame clones and leaves some out. This sample has about 130,000 clones, with over 85% found just once. The sequencing here drew on peripheral blood, taken 28 days after the second AZD1222 dose. These receptor sequences come from an adult who received the AZD1222 COVID-19 vaccine. The CDR3 runs from the conserved cysteine through the conserved F or W. The order of the fields is V gene, D gene, J gene, clone size, CDR3 protein, CDR3 DNA. A D gene is named only where the DNA matches it firmly. The size of a clone is reported for some rows only, either as once, few or many, or as a class for expanded clones.

v_call: TRBV2
d_call: .
j_call: TRBJ2-1
clone_size: .
cdr3_aa: CASSALASSYNEQFF
cdr3_nt: TGTGCCAGCAGCGCGCTAGCGAGCTCCTACAATGAGCAGTTCTTC

v_call: TRBV5-4
d_call: TRBD2
j_call: TRBJ2-7
clone_size: .
cdr3_aa: CASSLGTSVGNEQYF
cdr3_nt: TGTGCCAGCAGCCTCGGGACTAGCGTGGGGAACGAGCAGTACTTC

v_call: TRBV27
d_call: TRBD1
j_call: TRBJ2-3
clone_size: .
cdr3_aa: CASRQTGDTSTDTQYF
cdr3_nt: TGTGCCAGCAGGCAGACAGGGGATACTAGCACAGATACGCAGTATTTT

v_call: TRBV4-2
d_call: .
j_call: TRBJ2-5
clone_size: .
cdr3_aa: CASSQEYLSPGAQETQYF
cdr3_nt: TGTGCCAGCAGCCAAGAGTATCTATCACCAGGGGCCCAAGAGACCCAGTACTTC

v_call: TRBV19
d_call: .
j_call: TRBJ1-1
clone_size: .
cdr3_aa: CASSIAADRYTEAFF
cdr3_nt: TGTGCCAGTAGTATAGCCGCGGACAGATACACTGAAGCTTTCTTT

v_call: TRBV5-6
d_call: .
j_call: TRBJ1-6
clone_size: .
cdr3_aa: CASSLGGENSPLHF
cdr3_nt: TGTGCCAGCAGCTTGGGCGGTGAAAATTCACCCCTCCACTTT

v_call: TRBV11-2
d_call: TRBD2
j_call: TRBJ2-2
clone_size: once
cdr3_aa: CASSRLAGGNTGELFF
cdr3_nt: TGTGCCAGCAGCCGTCTAGCGGGGGGCAACACCGGGGAGCTGTTTTTT

v_call: TRBV13
d_call: .
j_call: TRBJ1-4
clone_size: .
cdr3_aa: CASSYKSTNEKLFF
cdr3_nt: TGTGCCAGCAGCTACAAGTCAACTAATGAAAAACTGTTTTTT

v_call: TRBV18
d_call: .
j_call: TRBJ1-5
clone_size: .
cdr3_aa: CASSPTRSNQPQHF
cdr3_nt: TGTGCCAGCTCACCTACAAGAAGCAATCAGCCCCAGCATTTT

v_call: TRBV19
d_call: TRBD2
j_call: TRBJ2-7
clone_size: .
cdr3_aa: CASSISGGIYEQYF
cdr3_nt: TGTGCCAGTAGTATTAGCGGGGGAATCTACGAGCAGTACTTC

v_call: TRBV4-1
d_call: .
j_call: TRBJ1-5
clone_size: .
cdr3_aa: CASSQAPRGIATIDQPQHF
cdr3_nt: TGCGCCAGCAGCCAAGCTCCGAGGGGGATAGCGACTATTGATCAGCCCCAGCATTTT

v_call: TRBV11-1
d_call: TRBD1
j_call: TRBJ1-5
clone_size: .
cdr3_aa: CASSGQGANQPQHF
cdr3_nt: TGTGCCAGCAGCGGACAGGGGGCGAATCAGCCCCAGCATTTT

v_call: TRBV27
d_call: .
j_call: TRBJ1-5
clone_size: .
cdr3_aa: CASGPWGEGNQPQHF
cdr3_nt: TGTGCCAGCGGGCCCTGGGGGGAGGGCAATCAGCCCCAGCATTTT

v_call: TRBV5-1
d_call: .
j_call: TRBJ2-2
clone_size: .
cdr3_aa: CASSLPLTTGELFF
cdr3_nt: TGCGCCAGCAGCTTGCCACTGACGACCGGGGAGCTGTTTTTT

v_call: TRBV12-3/TRBV12-4
d_call: .
j_call: TRBJ1-5
clone_size: .
cdr3_aa: CASKAEWNQPQHF
cdr3_nt: TGTGCCAGCAAGGCAGAGTGGAATCAGCCCCAGCATTTT

v_call: TRBV6-5
d_call: .
j_call: TRBJ1-3
clone_size: .
cdr3_aa: CASWPLGIPGNTIYF
cdr3_nt: TGTGCCAGCTGGCCTTTAGGAATTCCTGGAAACACCATATATTTT

v_call: TRBV9
d_call: .
j_call: TRBJ1-2
clone_size: .
cdr3_aa: CASSVGRSGYTF
cdr3_nt: TGTGCCAGCAGCGTAGGGAGGTCTGGCTACACCTTC

v_call: TRBV11-3
d_call: TRBD1
j_call: TRBJ2-3
clone_size: .
cdr3_aa: CASSPHRGSTDTQYF
cdr3_nt: TGTGCCAGCAGCCCCCACAGGGGGAGCACAGATACGCAGTATTTT

v_call: TRBV28
d_call: .
j_call: TRBJ1-1
clone_size: .
cdr3_aa: CASSLQMTRRNTEAFF
cdr3_nt: TGTGCCAGCAGTTTACAAATGACACGCCGGAACACTGAAGCTTTCTTT

v_call: TRBV7-9
d_call: .
j_call: TRBJ2-7
clone_size: .
cdr3_aa: CASSVLAWYEQYF
cdr3_nt: TGTGCCAGCAGCGTCCTGGCCTGGTACGAGCAGTACTTC

v_call: TRBV19
d_call: TRBD2
j_call: TRBJ2-3
clone_size: .
cdr3_aa: CASSTGLAGDTSTDTQYF
cdr3_nt: TGTGCCAGTAGTACGGGACTAGCGGGGGACACTAGCACAGATACGCAGTATTTT

v_call: TRBV5-8
d_call: .
j_call: TRBJ1-5
clone_size: .
cdr3_aa: CASSFAQLGYNQPQHF
cdr3_nt: TGTGCCAGCAGCTTCGCTCAGCTCGGGTACAATCAGCCCCAGCATTTT

v_call: TRBV7-9
d_call: .
j_call: TRBJ1-5
clone_size: .
cdr3_aa: CASSLYPPLGREGNQPQHF
cdr3_nt: TGTGCCAGCAGCTTATACCCCCCGCTGGGCAGGGAAGGCAATCAGCCCCAGCATTTT

v_call: TRBV5-5
d_call: TRBD1
j_call: TRBJ1-5
clone_size: .
cdr3_aa: CASSLTGQGGQPQHF
cdr3_nt: TGTGCCAGCAGCTTGACCGGACAGGGAGGTCAGCCCCAGCATTTT

v_call: TRBV28
d_call: TRBD2
j_call: TRBJ2-7
clone_size: .
cdr3_aa: CASKRGDKFEQYF
cdr3_nt: TGTGCCAGCAAGCGGGGGGACAAATTCGAGCAGTACTTC

v_call: TRBV12-5
d_call: .
j_call: TRBJ1-3
clone_size: .
cdr3_aa: CASVKTSSGNTIYF
cdr3_nt: TGTGCTAGTGTTAAGACTTCCTCTGGAAACACCATATATTTT

v_call: TRBV7-9
d_call: TRBD1
j_call: TRBJ1-3
clone_size: .
cdr3_aa: CASSLAKGTAIGNTIYF
cdr3_nt: TGTGCCAGCAGCTTAGCGAAGGGGACAGCGATTGGAAACACCATATATTTT

v_call: TRBV5-1
d_call: .
j_call: TRBJ2-7
clone_size: .
cdr3_aa: CASSLDSPYEQYF
cdr3_nt: TGCGCCAGCAGCTTGGACAGTCCCTACGAGCAGTACTTC

v_call: TRBV30
d_call: TRBD1
j_call: TRBJ1-2
clone_size: .
cdr3_aa: CAWDRDVSGYTF
cdr3_nt: TGTGCCTGGGACAGGGATGTAAGTGGCTACACCTTC

v_call: TRBV2
d_call: TRBD1
j_call: TRBJ1-4
clone_size: .
cdr3_aa: CASNDWGQGATNEKLFF
cdr3_nt: TGTGCCAGCAACGATTGGGGACAGGGGGCGACTAATGAAAAACTGTTTTTT

v_call: TRBV5-1
d_call: TRBD1
j_call: TRBJ1-1
clone_size: .
cdr3_aa: CASSLVRQGATEAFF
cdr3_nt: TGCGCCAGCAGCTTGGTGAGACAGGGCGCCACTGAAGCTTTCTTT